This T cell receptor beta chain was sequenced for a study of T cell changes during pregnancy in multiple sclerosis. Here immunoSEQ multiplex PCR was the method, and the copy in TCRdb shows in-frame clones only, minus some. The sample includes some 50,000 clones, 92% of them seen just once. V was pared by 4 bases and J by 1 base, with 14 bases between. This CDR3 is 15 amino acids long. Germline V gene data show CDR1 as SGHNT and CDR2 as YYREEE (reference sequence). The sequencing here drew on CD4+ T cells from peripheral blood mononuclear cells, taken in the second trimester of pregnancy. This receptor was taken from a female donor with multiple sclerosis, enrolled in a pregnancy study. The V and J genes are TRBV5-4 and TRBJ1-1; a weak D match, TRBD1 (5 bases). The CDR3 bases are TGTGCCAGCAGCGCTTCGGCCCAGGGGAACACTGAAGCTTTCTTT. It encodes CASSASAQGNTEAFF.